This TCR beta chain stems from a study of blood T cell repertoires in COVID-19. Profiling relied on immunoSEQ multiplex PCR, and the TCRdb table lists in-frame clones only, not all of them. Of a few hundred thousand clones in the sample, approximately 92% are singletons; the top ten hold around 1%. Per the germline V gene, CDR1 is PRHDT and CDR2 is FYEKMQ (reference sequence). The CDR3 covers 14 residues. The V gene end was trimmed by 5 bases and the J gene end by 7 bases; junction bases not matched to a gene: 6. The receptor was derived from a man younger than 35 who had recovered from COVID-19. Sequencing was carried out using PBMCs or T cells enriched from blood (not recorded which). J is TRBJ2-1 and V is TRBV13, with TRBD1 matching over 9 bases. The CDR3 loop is CASSMNRGRNEQFF. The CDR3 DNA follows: TGTGCCAGCAGCATGAACAGGGGGCGAAATGAGCAGTTCTTC. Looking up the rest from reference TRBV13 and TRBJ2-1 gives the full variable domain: AAGVIQSPRHLIKEKRETATLKCYPIPRHDTVYWYQQGPGQDPQFLISFYEKMQSDKGSIPDRFSAQQFSDYHSELNMSSLELGDSALYFCASSMNRGRNEQFFGPGTRLTVL.